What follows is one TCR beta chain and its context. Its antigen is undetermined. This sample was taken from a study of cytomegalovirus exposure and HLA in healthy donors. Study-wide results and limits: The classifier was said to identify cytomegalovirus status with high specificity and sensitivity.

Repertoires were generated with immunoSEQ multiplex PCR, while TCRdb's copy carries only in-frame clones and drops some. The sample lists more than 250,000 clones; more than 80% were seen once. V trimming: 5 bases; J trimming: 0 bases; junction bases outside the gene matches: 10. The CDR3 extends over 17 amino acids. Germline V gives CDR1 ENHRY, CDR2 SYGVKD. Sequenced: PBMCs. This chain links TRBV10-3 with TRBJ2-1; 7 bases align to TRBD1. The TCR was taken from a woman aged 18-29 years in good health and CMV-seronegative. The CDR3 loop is CAISSTGDPLSYNEQFF. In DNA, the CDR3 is TGTGCCATCAGTTCTACAGGGGACCCCCTCTCCTACAATGAGCAGTTCTTC.